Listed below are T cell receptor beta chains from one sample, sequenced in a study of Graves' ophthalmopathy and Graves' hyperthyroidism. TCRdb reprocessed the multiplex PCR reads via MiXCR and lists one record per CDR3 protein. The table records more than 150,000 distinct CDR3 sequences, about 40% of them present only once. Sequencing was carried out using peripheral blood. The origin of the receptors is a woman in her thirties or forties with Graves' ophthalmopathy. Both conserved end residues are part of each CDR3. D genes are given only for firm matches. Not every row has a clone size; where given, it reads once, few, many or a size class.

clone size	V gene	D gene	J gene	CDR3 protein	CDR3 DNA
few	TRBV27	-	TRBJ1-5	CASSSAGTDQPQHF	TGTGCCAGCAGTTCGGCGGGGACTGATCAGCCCCAGCATTTT
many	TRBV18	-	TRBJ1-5	CASRELEGNQPQHF	TGTGCCAGCCGGGAGTTGGAAGGGAATCAGCCCCAGCATTTT
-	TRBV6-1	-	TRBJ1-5	CASSLGGGPQHF	TGTGCCAGCAGTCTAGGAGGGGGACCCCAGCATTTT
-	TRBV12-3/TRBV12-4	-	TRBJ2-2	CASSLLSGELFF	TGTGCCAGCAGTTTACTTTCCGGGGAGCTGTTTTTT
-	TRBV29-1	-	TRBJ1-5	CSVGAGGNGPQHF	TGCAGCGTTGGAGCCGGGGGGAATGGGCCCCAGCATTTT
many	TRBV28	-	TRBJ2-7	CASTNDGISYEQYF	TGTGCCAGCACCAATGACGGGATCTCCTACGAGCAGTACTTC
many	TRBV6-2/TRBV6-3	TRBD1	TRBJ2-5	CASSGPGQGAETQYF	TGTGCCAGCAGTGGACCGGGACAGGGAGCGGAGACCCAGTACTTC
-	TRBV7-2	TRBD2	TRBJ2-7	CASSKTSGFSYEQYF	TGTGCCAGTTCCAAAACTAGCGGGTTCTCCTACGAGCAGTACTTC
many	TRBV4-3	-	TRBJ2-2	CASSQDPGIDGELFF	TGCGCCAGCAGCCAAGATCCTGGGATAGATGGGGAGCTGTTTTTT
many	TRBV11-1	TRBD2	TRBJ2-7	CASSPDPGTSEYYEQYF	TGTGCCAGCAGCCCGGACCCCGGGACTAGCGAGTACTACGAGCAGTACTTC
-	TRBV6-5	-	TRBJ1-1	CASSYSGIVAFF	TGTGCCAGCAGTTACTCGGGGATTGTGGCTTTCTTT
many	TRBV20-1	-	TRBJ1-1	CSASSGQKTEAFF	TGCAGTGCTAGCTCGGGGCAGAAGACTGAAGCTTTCTTT
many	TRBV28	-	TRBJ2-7	CASSSGLYEQYF	TGTGCCAGCAGTTCCGGACTCTACGAGCAGTACTTC
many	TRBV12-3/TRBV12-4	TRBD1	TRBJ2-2	CASSIGQGAGELFF	TGTGCCAGCAGTATTGGTCAGGGGGCCGGGGAGCTGTTTTTT
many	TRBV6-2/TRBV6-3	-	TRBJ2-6	CAGKLSSGANVLTF	TGTGCCGGAAAACTGAGCTCTGGGGCCAACGTCCTGACTTTC
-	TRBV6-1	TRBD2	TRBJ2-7	CASTPEASGVPAYEQYF	TGTGCCAGCACCCCGGAGGCTAGCGGAGTACCGGCCTACGAGCAGTACTTC
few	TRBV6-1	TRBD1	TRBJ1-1	CASLRQGLNTEAFF	TGTGCCAGCCTGAGACAGGGGTTGAACACTGAAGCTTTCTTT
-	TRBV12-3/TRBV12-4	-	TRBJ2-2	CASWGGTGELFF	TGTGCCAGTTGGGGAGGAACGGGGGAGCTGTTTTTT
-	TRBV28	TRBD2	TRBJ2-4	CASSLGGVKGSDIQYF	TGTGCCAGCAGTTTAGGGGGGGTGAAGGGGAGTGACATTCAGTACTTC
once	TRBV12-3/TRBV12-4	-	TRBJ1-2	CASSSARLFLYGYTF	TGTGCCAGCAGTTCTGCCAGGCTGTTTCTCTATGGCTACACCTTC
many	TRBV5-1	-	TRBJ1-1	CASSLTVMHTEAFF	TGCGCCAGCAGCCTGACCGTTATGCACACTGAAGCTTTCTTT
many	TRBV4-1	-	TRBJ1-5	CASSQVPRSNQPQHF	TGCGCCAGCAGCCAAGTCCCCCGCAGCAATCAGCCCCAGCATTTT
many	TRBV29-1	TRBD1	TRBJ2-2	CSVGWTGVTGELFF	TGCAGCGTTGGTTGGACAGGGGTCACTGGGGAGCTGTTTTTT
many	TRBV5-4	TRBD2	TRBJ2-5	CASSAEGRGETQYF	TGTGCCAGCAGCGCCGAGGGGAGGGGAGAGACCCAGTACTTC
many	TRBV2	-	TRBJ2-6	CASSDSSGANVLTF	TGTGCCAGCAGTGATAGCTCTGGGGCCAACGTCCTGACTTTC
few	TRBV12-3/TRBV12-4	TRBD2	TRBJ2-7	CASSTVPGLAVYEQYF	TGTGCCAGCAGCACCGTCCCGGGACTAGCGGTCTACGAGCAGTACTTC
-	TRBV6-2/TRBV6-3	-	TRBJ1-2	CASSLEGREDGYTF	TGTGCCAGCAGCCTGGAGGGACGGGAGGATGGCTACACCTTC
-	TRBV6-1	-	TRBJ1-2	CASNPTGISYGYTF	TGTGCCAGCAATCCGACAGGAATCTCCTATGGCTACACCTTC
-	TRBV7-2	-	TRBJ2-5	CASSLDTETLQETQYF	TGTGCCAGCAGCTTAGACACCGAAACCCTCCAAGAGACCCAGTACTTC
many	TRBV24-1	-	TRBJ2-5	CATSDATGETQYF	TGTGCCACCAGTGACGCTACGGGGGAGACCCAGTACTTC
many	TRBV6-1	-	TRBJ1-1	CASSAQATEAFF	TGTGCCAGCAGTGCACAAGCAACTGAAGCTTTCTTT
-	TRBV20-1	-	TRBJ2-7	CSAPQGTTYEQYF	TGCAGTGCCCCGCAGGGGACTACCTACGAGCAGTACTTC
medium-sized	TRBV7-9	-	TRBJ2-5	CASSFSGLGYF	TGTGCCAGCAGCTTCAGCGGCCTCGGGTACTTC
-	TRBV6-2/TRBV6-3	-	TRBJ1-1	CASRPRVGAKDTEAFF	TGTGCCAGCAGACCCAGGGTGGGGGCGAAGGACACTGAAGCTTTCTTT
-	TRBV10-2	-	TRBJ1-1	CASQHALEAFF	TGCGCCAGCCAGCATGCCTTGGAAGCTTTCTTT
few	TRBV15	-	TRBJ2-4	CATTSTGVGNIQYF	TGTGCCACCACGTCCACGGGGGTTGGAAACATTCAGTACTTC
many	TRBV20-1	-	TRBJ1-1	CSAREMGTEAFF	TGCAGTGCTAGGGAGATGGGCACTGAAGCTTTCTTT
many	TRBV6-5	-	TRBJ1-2	CASSYRGPSYGYTF	TGTGCCAGCAGTTACCGCGGACCTTCCTATGGCTACACCTTC
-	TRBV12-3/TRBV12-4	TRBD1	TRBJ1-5	CASSPGTGVSPQHF	TGTGCCAGCAGTCCCGGGACAGGGGTTTCGCCCCAGCATTTT
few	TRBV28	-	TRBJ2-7	CASSVPGRSYEQYF	TGTGCCAGCAGCGTTCCGGGACGCTCCTACGAGCAGTACTTC
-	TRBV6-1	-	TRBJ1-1	CASENGGQAFF	TGTGCCAGCGAAAATGGGGGGCAAGCTTTCTTT
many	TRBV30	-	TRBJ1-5	CAWSVLQGSNQPQHF	TGTGCCTGGAGTGTATTACAGGGCAGCAATCAGCCCCAGCATTTT
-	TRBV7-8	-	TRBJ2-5	CASSSRLGAYQETQYF	TGTGCCAGCAGCTCTCGGCTAGGGGCTTACCAAGAGACCCAGTACTTC
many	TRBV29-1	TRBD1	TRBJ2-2	CSADRENTGELFF	TGCAGCGCTGACAGGGAGAACACCGGGGAGCTGTTTTTT
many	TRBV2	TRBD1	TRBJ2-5	CASSGGSGRGETQYF	TGTGCCAGCAGTGGAGGCTCTGGCAGGGGGGAGACCCAGTACTTC
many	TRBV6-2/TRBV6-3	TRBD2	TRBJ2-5	CASSYSLLAGERGLETQYF	TGTGCCAGCAGTTACTCTCTCCTAGCGGGAGAGAGAGGGTTGGAGACCCAGTACTTC
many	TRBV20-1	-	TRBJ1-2	CSARDRLNYGYTF	TGCAGTGCTAGAGACAGATTAAACTATGGCTACACCTTC
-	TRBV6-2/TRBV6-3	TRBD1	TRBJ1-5	CATSRTGGSRPQHF	TGTGCCACCTCGCGGACAGGGGGCTCAAGGCCCCAGCATTTT
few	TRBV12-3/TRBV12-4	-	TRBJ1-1	CASSFQGGETEAFF	TGTGCCAGCAGTTTTCAGGGAGGTGAGACTGAAGCTTTCTTT
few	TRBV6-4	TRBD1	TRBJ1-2	CASRSDRDSEGYTF	TGTGCCAGCAGATCGGACAGGGACTCCGAAGGCTACACCTTC
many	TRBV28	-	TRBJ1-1	CASSPSTGRNTEAFF	TGTGCCAGCAGTCCCTCGACAGGTCGGAACACTGAAGCTTTCTTT
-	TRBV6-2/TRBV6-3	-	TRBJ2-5	CASSGLRRETQYF	TGTGCCAGCAGCGGACTTCGGAGGGAGACCCAGTACTTC
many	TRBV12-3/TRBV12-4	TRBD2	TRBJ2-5	CASSTTSGNQETQYF	TGTGCCAGCAGTACGACTAGCGGGAACCAAGAGACCCAGTACTTC
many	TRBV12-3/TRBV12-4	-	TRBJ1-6	CASRSQSSPLHF	TGTGCCAGCAGATCACAAAGTTCACCCCTCCACTTT
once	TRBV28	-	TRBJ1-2	CSSSDRTTNYGYTF	TGTTCCAGCAGTGATAGGACAACTAACTATGGCTACACCTTC
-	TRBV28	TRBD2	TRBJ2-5	CASSKGLAGAQETQYF	TGTGCCAGCAGTAAGGGACTAGCGGGAGCGCAAGAGACCCAGTACTTC
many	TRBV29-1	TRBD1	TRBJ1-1	CSVVGKQGAPNTEAFF	TGCAGCGTTGTCGGCAAACAGGGGGCCCCAAACACTGAAGCTTTCTTT
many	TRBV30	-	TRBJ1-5	CAWSVASNQPQHF	TGTGCCTGGAGTGTTGCAAGCAATCAGCCCCAGCATTTT
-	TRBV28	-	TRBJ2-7	CASSLGAISYEQYF	TGTGCCAGCAGTTTAGGCGCCATCTCCTACGAGCAGTACTTC